Each of the 26 T cell receptor beta chains below was sequenced from the same sample in a study of blood T cell repertoires in COVID-19. Assay: immunoSEQ multiplex PCR; the TCRdb copy retains only in-frame clones and omits some. The table lists about 42,000 clones, more than 60% of them singletons. The sample comprised peripheral blood. The receptor set was obtained from a woman in her 70s with acute or convalescent COVID-19.

This clone appeared a few times. The genes are TRBV6-2 or TRBV6-3 and TRBJ1-5, with D unresolved. The CDR3 runs to 12 residues. The V gene's germline CDR1 is MNHEY and CDR2 SVGEGT. V was trimmed by 4 bases and J by 6 bases, leaving 7 bases between them. CDR3 in amino acids: CASSSPGQPQHF. For the CDR3, the DNA is TGTGCCAGCAGTTCCCCGGGTCAGCCCCAGCATTTT.

This clone occurred a few times. The rearrangement joins TRBV5-8 to TRBJ1-2; TRBD1 is a possible D gene (6 bases). Germline values: CDR1 SGHTS, CDR2 YDEGEE. Trimming stripped 4 bases from V and 4 bases from J, with 11 bases between. The CDR3 extends over 13 amino acids. Here the CDR3 reads CASSRGGSYGYTF. CDR3 nucleotides: TGTGCCAGCAGCCGTGGGGGCTCCTATGGCTACACCTTC.

This clone has just one count. The gene calls are TRBV5-1 and TRBJ2-7; D not resolved. This CDR3 spans 13 amino acids. V dropped 2 bases and J dropped 0 bases, with 6 bases sitting between them. Per germline, CDR1 SGHRS and CDR2 YFSETQ. DNA of the CDR3: TGCGCCAGCAGCTTCGCAGGCTCCTACGAGCAGTACTTC. Translation: CASSFAGSYEQYF.

V usage is TRBV9 and J usage is TRBJ2-7, with 11 bases identical to TRBD1. The junction had 2 bases not matched to a gene; V was cut back by 1 base and J by 2 bases. CDR3 length: 15 residues. CDR1 is SGDLS and CDR2 is YYNGEE in the germline V gene. This CDR3 is CASSVTGQGAYEQYF. In DNA, the CDR3 is TGTGCCAGCAGCGTAACGGGACAGGGGGCCTACGAGCAGTACTTC.

The gene calls are TRBV7-3 and TRBJ2-1; 11 bases fit TRBD2. Losses at the gene ends were 5 bases for V and 5 bases for J; bases not matched to a gene: 11. This CDR3 is built from 17 residues. Germline lookup yields CDR1 SGHTA and CDR2 FQGTGA. This CDR3 reads CASSLIQTSGRNNEQFF. The CDR3, as DNA: TGTGCCAGCAGCCTGATACAAACTAGCGGGAGAAACAATGAGCAGTTCTTC. Based on the CDR3 plus reference TRBV7-3 and TRBJ2-1, the full variable domain is GAGVSQTPSNKVTEKGKYVELRCDPISGHTALYWYRQSLGQGPEFLIYFQGTGAADDSGLPNDRFFAVRPEGSVSTLKIQRTERGDSAVYLCASSLIQTSGRNNEQFFGPGTRLTVL.

The chain is built from TRBV9 and TRBJ2-7; D might be TRBD1 (5 bases). This CDR3 region has 14 residues. The V end was cut by 4 bases, the J end by 3 bases, with 14 bases between. Germline V lookup: CDR1 SGDLS, CDR2 YYNGEE. The CDR3 loop is CASSKQGRDYEQYF. CDR3 DNA: TGTGCCAGCAGCAAGCAGGGAAGAGACTACGAGCAGTACTTC. Looking up the rest from reference TRBV9 and TRBJ2-7 gives the full variable domain: DSGVTQTPKHLITATGQRVTLRCSPRSGDLSVYWYQQSLDQGLQFLIQYYNGEERAKGNILERFSAQQFPDLHSELNLSSLELGDSALYFCASSKQGRDYEQYFGPGTRLTVT.

This chain links TRBV27 with TRBJ2-7; 9 positions match TRBD1. This CDR3 is built from 13 residues. The V gene end was trimmed by 8 bases and the J gene end by 2 bases; junction bases not matched to a gene: 4. Germline V gene sequence: CDR1 MNHEY, CDR2 SMNVEV (reference sequence). CDR3 sequence: CASSGTGTYEQYF. The CDR3 DNA reads TGTGCCAGCTCCGGGACAGGGACCTACGAGCAGTACTTC.

This clone has just a few counts. This chain connects TRBV6-4 to TRBJ1-4; D might be TRBD1 (5 bases). V gave up 6 bases and J gave up 0 bases, with 20 bases separating them. Germline V gene lookup returns CDR1 MRHNA and CDR2 SNTAGT. The CDR3 runs to 18 residues. The CDR3 sequence: CASRPFGTGFATNEKLFF. For the CDR3, the DNA is TGTGCCAGCAGACCCTTTGGTACAGGATTTGCAACTAATGAAAAACTGTTTTTT.

V and J are TRBV11-2 and TRBJ2-2; a weak D match, TRBD2 (6 bases). The germline V gene has CDR1 SGHAT and CDR2 FQNNGV. CDR3 length: 19 amino acids. V lost 0 bases and J lost 5, with 22 bases in between. CDR3: CASSLDFRVERGRTGELFF. For the CDR3, the DNA is TGTGCCAGCAGCTTAGATTTTAGGGTCGAACGGGGGAGGACCGGGGAGCTGTTTTTT. The variable domain in full, with the rest retrieved from reference TRBV11-2 and TRBJ2-2, is EAGVAQSPRYKIIEKRQSVAFWCNPISGHATLYWYQQILGQGPKLLIQFQNNGVVDDSQLPKDRFSAERLKGVDSTLKIQPAKLEDSAVYLCASSLDFRVERGRTGELFFGEGSRLTVL.

V usage is TRBV7-2 and J usage is TRBJ2-1; D is ambiguous. The CDR3 covers 15 residues. V was pared by 5 bases and J by 0 bases, with 11 bases between. Germline lookup yields CDR1 SGHTA and CDR2 FQGNSA. The DNA of the CDR3 is TGTGCCAGCAGCCAAAATCCGAGCTCCTACAATGAGCAGTTCTTC. Its protein is CASSQNPSSYNEQFF.

The J gene is TRBJ2-2, the V gene TRBV4-1; possible D gene TRBD1, 5 bases. From germline, CDR1 is MGHRA and CDR2 YSYEKL. The V end lost 1 base, the J end lost 7 bases, and 13 bases lay between the germline ends. CDR3 length: 15 residues. CDR3 amino acids: CASSQGQGRDGELFF. The CDR3, as DNA: TGCGCCAGCAGCCAAGGGCAGGGTAGGGACGGGGAGCTGTTTTTT.

The chain carries TRBV19 and TRBJ2-7, with a possible D match to TRBD2 (5 bases). Germline CDR1 reads LNHDA; CDR2 reads SQIVND (reference sequence). The germline V and J ends were trimmed by 4 bases and 1 base, with 11 bases remaining between them. The CDR3 contains 14 residues. The CDR3 sequence is CASSTGLSSYEQYF. CDR3 sequence (DNA): TGTGCCAGTAGTACCGGACTTAGTTCCTACGAGCAGTACTTC.

Turning to this clone: Other DNA sequences in this specimen translate into the identical CDR3. The chain combines TRBV6-1 with TRBJ1-5; no firm D call. V lost 3 bases and J 1 base, leaving 10 bases between the germline ends. Germline V gene sequence: CDR1 MNHNS, CDR2 SASEGT. CDR3 length equals 15 residues. CDR3 loop: CASSDRGVSNQPQHF. Here the CDR3 DNA reads TGTGCCAGCAGTGACCGCGGGGTGAGCAATCAGCCCCAGCATTTT.

The rearrangement uses TRBV7-2 and TRBJ2-7, with D perhaps matching TRBD1 (7 bases). The germline V and J ends were trimmed by 3 bases and 4 bases, with 25 bases remaining between them. Germline V gene lookup returns CDR1 SGHTA and CDR2 FQGNSA. The CDR3 loop spans 18 amino acids. This CDR3 reads CASSFIPGGATGYYEQYF. CDR3 DNA: TGTGCCAGCAGCTTCATCCCCGGAGGGGCGACAGGGTATTACGAGCAGTACTTC.

The J gene is TRBJ2-3, the V gene TRBV7-8; D is undetermined. The V gene lost 5 bases and the J gene lost 0 bases, with 12 bases spanning the gap. Germline V gene data show CDR1 as SGHVS and CDR2 as FQNEAQ. CDR3 size: 15 residues. The CDR3 region is CASSHRGSSTDTQYF. The DNA for the CDR3 is TGTGCCAGCAGCCACCGAGGCAGTAGCACAGATACGCAGTATTTT.

This clone was detected only a few times. This chain uses TRBV4-3 with TRBJ1-2; D is uncertain. Germline CDR1 and CDR2: LGHNA and YSLEER. V dropped 0 bases and J dropped 6 bases, with 17 bases sitting between them. CDR3 length equals 16 residues. The CDR3 reads CASSQDMRAEIDGYTF. The DNA of the CDR3 is TGCGCCAGCAGCCAAGACATGAGGGCTGAGATTGATGGCTACACCTTC.

This chain links TRBV28 with TRBJ2-1; D is possibly TRBD2 (6 bases). The CDR3 contains 17 residues. V gave up 5 bases and J gave up 0 bases, with 17 bases separating them. The germline gives CDR1 MDHEN, CDR2 SYDVKM. CDR3 in DNA: TGTGCCAGCAGTCATCTCCCGGGACTGAGCTCCTACAATGAGCAGTTCTTC. Translating it yields CASSHLPGLSSYNEQFF.

The V gene is TRBV6-5, the J gene TRBJ2-1; the match to TRBD1 covers 8 bases. The CDR3 covers 15 residues. V trimming: 2 bases; J trimming: 5 bases; junction bases outside the gene matches: 5. Germline loops: CDR1 MNHEY, CDR2 SVGAGI. In nucleotides, the CDR3 is TGTGCCAGCAGTTACCGTCAGGGGGCGAACAATGAGCAGTTCTTC. It encodes CASSYRQGANNEQFF.

V and J are TRBV9 and TRBJ2-7; 7 bases match TRBD1. The CDR3 contains 17 residues. The V and J ends lost 1 base and 3 bases, in that order; junction bases with no gene match: 13. Germline V gene sequence: CDR1 SGDLS, CDR2 YYNGEE. CDR3 DNA sequence: TGTGCCAGCAGCGTAAGGGGGAGCACAGGGGTTGGCTACGAGCAGTACTTC. Encoded protein: CASSVRGSTGVGYEQYF.

This clone came up a few times. The chain has TRBV19 and TRBJ1-4; 12 positions match TRBD1. V was pared by 5 bases and J by 11 bases, with 15 bases of the junction left unmatched. From germline, CDR1 is LNHDA and CDR2 SQIVND (reference sequence). There are 17 residues in the CDR3. CDR3 nucleotides: TGTGCCAGTAGTCCCGGGACAGGGGGCCTTGATCGTCGGAAACTGTTTTTT. This encodes CASSPGTGGLDRRKLFF.

V and J are TRBV13 and TRBJ2-1, with D maybe TRBD2 (5 bases). The CDR3 totals 15 residues. Trimming removed 2 bases at V and 3 bases at J, with 11 bases between. Germline V gives CDR1 PRHDT, CDR2 FYEKMQ (reference sequence). CDR3 sequence reads: CASSLRLANYNEQFF. In DNA form, the CDR3 reads TGTGCCAGCAGCTTAAGGCTAGCCAACTACAATGAGCAGTTCTTC.

The chain couples TRBV7-9 to TRBJ2-1; 12 nucleotides align to TRBD2. The J segment lost 10 bases and the V segment lost 5 bases, leaving 6 bases of the junction unmatched. The CDR3 length is 14 residues. CDR1 is SEHNR and CDR2 is FQNEAQ in the germline V gene (reference sequence). The CDR3: CASSGGTSGWEQFF. The CDR3 coding sequence is TGTGCCAGCAGCGGCGGGACTAGCGGGTGGGAGCAGTTCTTC.

The J gene is TRBJ2-7, the V gene TRBV7-9; 9 bases match TRBD1. The CDR3 runs to 16 residues. The V gene's germline CDR1 is SEHNR and CDR2 FQNEAQ (reference sequence). The V and J ends lost 5 bases and 5 bases, in that order; junction bases with no gene match: 13. The CDR3 coding sequence is TGTGCCAGCAGCCCTAGCCGGGACAGGGTGATAAACGAGCAGTACTTC. It specifies CASSPSRDRVINEQYF.

This clone was found once. V and J are TRBV24-1 and TRBJ2-1; 14 bases are shared with TRBD2. Germline values: CDR1 KGHDR, CDR2 SFDVKD. The CDR3 is made up of 16 amino acids. After removal of 4 bases from V and 5 bases from J, the junction contained 3 bases not matched to a gene. CDR3 region: CATSEGGLAGDNEQFF. The DNA of the CDR3 is TGTGCCACCAGTGAGGGGGGACTAGCGGGAGACAATGAGCAGTTCTTC.

This rearrangement joins TRBV11-2 to TRBJ1-1, with 7 positions matching TRBD1. The germline V gene encodes CDR1 SGHAT and CDR2 FQNNGV. The trim removed 5 bases at V and 0 bases at J, leaving 9 bases unmatched. The CDR3 has 16 amino acids. The CDR3 protein is CASSIWTGLMNTEAFF. The CDR3 DNA is TGTGCCAGCAGCATATGGACAGGACTGATGAACACTGAAGCTTTCTTT. The whole variable domain, filled in from reference TRBV11-2 and TRBJ1-1, reads EAGVAQSPRYKIIEKRQSVAFWCNPISGHATLYWYQQILGQGPKLLIQFQNNGVVDDSQLPKDRFSAERLKGVDSTLKIQPAKLEDSAVYLCASSIWTGLMNTEAFFGQGTRLTVV.

The chain carries TRBV3-1 (or the pseudogene TRBV3-2) and TRBJ1-3; 8 bases fit TRBD1. This CDR3 has 17 amino acids. V shed 6 bases, J shed 4 bases, and the junction held 14 bases outside the gene matches. Germline V lookup: CDR1 LGHDT, CDR2 YNNKEL (reference sequence). The chain's CDR3 is CASSPRTGRQRGNTIYF. The CDR3 DNA follows: TGTGCCAGCAGTCCTAGGACAGGGAGACAGCGGGGAAACACCATATATTTT.